This passage covers 19 T cell receptor beta chains from one sample sequenced in a study of siplizumab effects on memory and regulatory T cells. The table came from immunoSEQ multiplex PCR; TCRdb's copy has only in-frame clones and leaves some out. The table includes some 56,000 clones, less than 98% detected once. Sequenced sample: naive CD8+ T cells sorted from blood. The origin of the receptors is a human donor in good health.

The V call is TRBV2, the J call TRBJ2-4, with 8 bases lining up with TRBD2. The CDR3 loop spans 16 amino acids. Germline V gene lookup returns CDR1 SNHLY and CDR2 FYNNEI. Trimming at V came to 4 bases and at J to 1 base, leaving 6 bases not matched to a gene. The CDR3 here is CASSVGEREAKNIQYF. The CDR3 bases are TGTGCCAGCAGTGTAGGGGAGCGGGAGGCCAAAAACATTCAGTACTTC.

J is TRBJ2-2 and V is TRBV7-2; D unresolved. Germline V gives CDR1 SGHTA, CDR2 FQGNSA. Deletions cut 5 bases from V and 4 bases from J, with 17 bases between. The CDR3 totals 16 residues. The CDR3 coding sequence is TGTGCCAGCAGCGGCGTACGCGCCTCGGTCACCGGGGAGCTGTTTTTT. It is translated as CASSGVRASVTGELFF. The variable domain in full, completed from reference TRBV7-2 and TRBJ2-2, reads GAGVSQSPSNKVTEKGKDVELRCDPISGHTALYWYRQSLGQGLEFLIYFQGNSAPDKSGLPSDRFSAERTGGSVSTLTIQRTQQEDSAVYLCASSGVRASVTGELFFGEGSRLTVL.

This rearrangement joins TRBV4-1 to TRBJ1-1; TRBD1 matches at 7 bases. The germline V gene encodes CDR1 MGHRA and CDR2 YSYEKL. The CDR3 totals 14 residues. J gave up 4 bases and V 1 base, and 3 bases lay outside the gene matches. The CDR3 DNA reads TGCGCCAGCAGCCAAGGACAGGGCGGCACTGAAGCTTTCTTT. Amino acids: CASSQGQGGTEAFF.

This chain uses TRBV2 with TRBJ2-7; 8 nucleotides align to TRBD1. J lost 0 bases, V lost 10 bases, and 17 bases had no gene match. This CDR3 comprises 17 residues. CDR1 SNHLY and CDR2 FYNNEI come from the germline V gene. The CDR3 nucleotides are TGTGCCACGAGCTGGTGGGCGCAGGGGGCAACCTCCTACGAGCAGTACTTC. Its protein is CATSWWAQGATSYEQYF.

CDR3 sequence: CASSFPTQGGTKMNTEAFF. CDR3 DNA sequence: TGTGCCAGCAGCTTTCCGACCCAGGGAGGAACTAAGATGAACACTGAAGCTTTCTTT. This rearrangement joins TRBV11-3 to TRBJ1-1, with D tentatively TRBD1 (5 bases). V was trimmed by 3 bases and J by 0 bases, leaving 23 bases between them. This CDR3 region has 19 residues. The germline V gene encodes CDR1 SGHNT and CDR2 YENEEA.

The chain uses TRBV18 and TRBJ1-1; tentative D call: TRBD1 (6 bases). V lost 4 bases and J 4 bases, leaving 19 bases between the germline ends. From germline, CDR1 is KGHSH and CDR2 LQKENI. CDR3 length: 16 amino acids. The CDR3 region is CASSLPTGQMSTEAFF. DNA for the CDR3: TGTGCCAGCTCACTCCCAACGGGACAAATGAGCACTGAAGCTTTCTTT.

In the case of this clone: Other DNA sequences within the sample encode an identical CDR3. The chain uses TRBV9 and TRBJ2-3; D may be TRBD2 (5 bases). Trimming pared 0 bases from V and 0 bases from J, leaving 5 bases between. The CDR3 extends over 14 amino acids. Germline V lookup: CDR1 SGDLS, CDR2 YYNGEE. CDR3 bases: TGTGCCAGCAGCGTAGCGGGAAGCACAGATACGCAGTATTTT. Translated, it gives CASSVAGSTDTQYF.

As to this clone: Additional DNA sequences in this sample encode the identical CDR3. V and J are TRBV7-9 and TRBJ1-1; no firm D call. Trimming stripped 3 bases from V and 11 bases from J, with 13 bases between. This CDR3 comprises 12 residues. Germline V CDR1 and CDR2: SEHNR, FQNEAQ (reference sequence). DNA for the CDR3: TGTGCCAGCAGCTTGGGTGAGAATAGGGCTTTCTTT. This encodes CASSLGENRAFF.

This clone was found once. V gene TRBV13 combines with J gene TRBJ2-7; D is ambiguous. V was cut by 3 bases and J by 7 bases, with 10 bases left in between. There are 12 residues in the CDR3. CDR1 is PRHDT, CDR2 FYEKMQ, per germline (reference sequence). DNA for the CDR3: TGTGCCAGCAGCTTGTACGGCTCTGAGCAGTACTTC. Its translation is CASSLYGSEQYF.

The J gene is TRBJ2-2, the V gene TRBV5-4, with 12 bases fitting TRBD1. This CDR3 contains 17 residues. V shed 2 bases, J shed 4 bases, and the junction held 6 bases outside the gene matches. Germline CDR1 SGHNT, CDR2 YYREEE (reference sequence). Here the CDR3 reads CASSLGPGQGATGELFF. In DNA, the CDR3 is TGTGCCAGCAGCTTAGGCCCGGGACAGGGGGCCACCGGGGAGCTGTTTTTT.

V usage is TRBV12-5 and J usage is TRBJ1-2, with TRBD1 as a possible D gene (6 bases). This CDR3 has 16 amino acids. Trimming took 5 bases from V and 4 from J, leaving 20 bases between them. CDR1 is LGHNT, CDR2 FRNRAP, per germline. CDR3 sequence (DNA): TGTGCTAGTGGTACTTGGACAGCCACACCCGGCTATGGCTACACCTTC. Translating it yields CASGTWTATPGYGYTF.

Points on this clone: This same CDR3 is encoded by further DNA sequences in the sample. This chain uses TRBV5-1 with TRBJ1-1, with D perhaps TRBD1 (6 bases). Trimming removed 0 bases at V and 1 base at J, with 7 bases between. Looked up from germline, CDR1 is SGHRS and CDR2 is YFSETQ. This CDR3 region has 14 residues. The CDR3 reads CASSLVGGNTEAFF. The CDR3 nucleotides read TGCGCCAGCAGCTTGGTAGGGGGGAACACTGAAGCTTTCTTT.

This chain uses TRBV13 with TRBJ1-4; D possibly corresponds to TRBD1 (6 bases). The V gene's germline CDR1 is PRHDT and CDR2 FYEKMQ (reference sequence). There are 15 residues in the CDR3. Deletions cut 5 bases from V and 3 bases from J, with 13 bases between. The DNA for the CDR3 is TGTGCCAGCAGCCTACGGACAGTTTCTAATGAAAAACTGTTTTTT. This sequence encodes CASSLRTVSNEKLFF. Based on the CDR3 plus reference TRBV13 and TRBJ1-4, the full variable domain is AAGVIQSPRHLIKEKRETATLKCYPIPRHDTVYWYQQGPGQDPQFLISFYEKMQSDKGSIPDRFSAQQFSDYHSELNMSSLELGDSALYFCASSLRTVSNEKLFFGSGTQLSVL.

This clone has just one count. The chain combines TRBV7-3 with TRBJ2-7, with 10 bases matching TRBD1. The CDR3 has 15 residues. With V trimmed by 2 bases and J by 3 bases, 4 bases remained unmatched. Germline-derived CDR1 and CDR2 are SGHTA and FQGTGA. The CDR3: CASSLGGQGFYEQYF. The CDR3 DNA reads as TGTGCCAGCAGCTTAGGGGGACAGGGGTTCTACGAGCAGTACTTC.

The chain combines TRBV29-1 with TRBJ2-7; D could derive from TRBD1 or TRBD2 (6 bases each). The V gene's germline CDR1 is SQVTM and CDR2 ANQGSEA. Trimming left V 7 bases short and J 5 bases short, with 21 bases between. The CDR3 runs to 14 residues. The CDR3 region is CSASGGGRPNEQYF. CDR3 in DNA: TGCAGCGCCTCCGGAGGGGGGCGCCCCAACGAGCAGTACTTC.

This rearrangement joins TRBV9 to TRBJ2-7; D assignment may be TRBD1 or TRBD2 (5 bases each). The CDR3 is 12 amino acids. The germline CDR1 and CDR2 sequences are SGDLS and YYNGEE. The V end lost 3 bases, the J end lost 6 bases, and 10 bases lay between the germline ends. The CDR3 DNA follows: TGTGCCAGCAGCGCACCCGGGGCCGAGCAGTACTTC. It yields the protein CASSAPGAEQYF. Drawing the rest from reference TRBV9 and TRBJ2-7, the complete variable domain is DSGVTQTPKHLITATGQRVTLRCSPRSGDLSVYWYQQSLDQGLQFLIQYYNGEERAKGNILERFSAQQFPDLHSELNLSSLELGDSALYFCASSAPGAEQYFGPGTRLTVT.

The V and J genes are TRBV27 and TRBJ2-7; D is possibly TRBD1 (5 bases). From germline, CDR1 is MNHEY and CDR2 SMNVEV (reference sequence). The V gene lost 6 bases and the J gene lost 0 bases, with 9 bases spanning the gap. This CDR3 has 13 amino acids. CDR3 sequence reads: CASSRTGSYEQYF. The CDR3 DNA reads TGTGCCAGCAGCCGAACAGGCTCCTACGAGCAGTACTTC.

V usage is TRBV2 and J usage is TRBJ1-5; 8 bases line up with TRBD1. Germline CDR1 and CDR2: SNHLY and FYNNEI. This CDR3 has 15 residues. J gave up 0 bases and V 8 bases, and 6 bases lay outside the gene matches. CDR3 sequence: CASRDRPYSNQPQHF. The CDR3 coding sequence is TGTGCCAGCCGGGACAGGCCTTATAGCAATCAGCCCCAGCATTTT.

The chain links TRBV7-9 to TRBJ2-7; no definite D call. The V gene lost 5 bases and the J gene lost 2 bases, with 10 bases spanning the gap. Germline CDR1 is SEHNR and CDR2 is FQNEAQ (reference sequence). CDR3 length equals 13 residues. The CDR3 DNA reads as TGTGCCAGCAGCGTAATAGGTCCCTACGAGCAGTACTTC. It is translated as CASSVIGPYEQYF.